This section outlines one T cell receptor (beta chain) sequence together with its context. Its specificity is not known. The data stem from a study of vaccination effects on CD4 cells after COVID-19. This CDR3 is built from 15 residues. Germline V gene sequence: CDR1 MGHRA, CDR2 YSYEKL. The V gene end was trimmed by 2 bases and the J gene end by 3 bases; junction bases not matched to a gene: 6. Method: immunoSEQ multiplex PCR; TCRdb's copy keeps in-frame clones and lacks some. Among about 37,000 clones listed, about 70% were seen once. Culture lasted roughly eleven days before CD4+ T cell isolation. None of these healthy vaccinees had been infected with SARS-CoV-2 before vaccination.

The source material was CD4+ T cells from PBMCs cultured without peptide, sampled before COVID-19 vaccination. The V gene is TRBV4-1, the J gene TRBJ1-1; the match to TRBD1 covers 7 bases. The TCR was taken from a human donor who received a COVID-19 vaccine. The DNA of the CDR3 is TGCGCCAGCAGCCAAACAGGGGTGAGGCACACTGAAGCTTTCTTT. The encoded protein is CASSQTGVRHTEAFF.